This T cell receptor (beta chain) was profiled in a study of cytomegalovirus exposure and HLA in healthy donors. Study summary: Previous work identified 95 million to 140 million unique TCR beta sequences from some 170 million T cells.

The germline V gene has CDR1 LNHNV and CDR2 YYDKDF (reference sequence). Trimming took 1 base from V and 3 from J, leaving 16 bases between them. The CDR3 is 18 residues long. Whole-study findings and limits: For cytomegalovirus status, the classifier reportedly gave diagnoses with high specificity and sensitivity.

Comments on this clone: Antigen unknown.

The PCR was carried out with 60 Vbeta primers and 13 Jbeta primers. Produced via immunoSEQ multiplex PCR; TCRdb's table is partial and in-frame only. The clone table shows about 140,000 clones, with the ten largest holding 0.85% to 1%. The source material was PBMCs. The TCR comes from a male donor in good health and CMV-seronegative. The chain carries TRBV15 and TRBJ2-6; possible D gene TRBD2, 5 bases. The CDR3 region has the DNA TGTGCCACCAGCAGAGGGGGAGCCGTTCATCTTGGGGCCAACGTCCTGACTTTC. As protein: CATSRGGAVHLGANVLTF.